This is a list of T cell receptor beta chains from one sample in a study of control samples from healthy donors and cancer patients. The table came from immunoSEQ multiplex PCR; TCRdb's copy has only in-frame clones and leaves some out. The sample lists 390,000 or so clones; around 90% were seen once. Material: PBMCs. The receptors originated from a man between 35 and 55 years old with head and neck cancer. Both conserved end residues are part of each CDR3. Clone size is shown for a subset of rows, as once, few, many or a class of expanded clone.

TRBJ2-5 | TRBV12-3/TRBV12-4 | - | CASSGTDQETQYF
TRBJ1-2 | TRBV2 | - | CASSDTRDTDSF
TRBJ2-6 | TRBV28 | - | CASSFEGLGANVLTF
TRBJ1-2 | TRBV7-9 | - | CASSSSEGTDRYTF
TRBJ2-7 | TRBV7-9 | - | CASSLEAAFRSNYEQYF
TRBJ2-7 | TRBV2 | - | CASSETNRGEQYF
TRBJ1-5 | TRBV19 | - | CASSIDGDPQPQHF
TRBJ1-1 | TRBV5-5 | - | CASRPDRDTEAFF
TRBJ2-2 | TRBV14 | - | CASSQDPGDGTGELFF
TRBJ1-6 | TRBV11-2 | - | CASSLELEANSPLHF
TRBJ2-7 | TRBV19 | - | CASSAGVTDEQYF
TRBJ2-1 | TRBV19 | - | CASSDRSGRIYNEQFF
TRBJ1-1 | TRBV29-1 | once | CSVHTGNTEAFF
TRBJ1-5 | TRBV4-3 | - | CASSQGSGDNQPQHF
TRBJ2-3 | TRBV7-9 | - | CASSHRDRMLNTQYF
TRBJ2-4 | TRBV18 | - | CASSPNTPRTAKNIQYF
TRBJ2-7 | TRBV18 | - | CASSPPDRTYEQYF
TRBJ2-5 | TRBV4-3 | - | CASSQGRRVGKETQYF
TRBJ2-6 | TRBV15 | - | CATSVWAGAGANVLTF
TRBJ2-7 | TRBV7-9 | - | CASSSGTTSYEQYF
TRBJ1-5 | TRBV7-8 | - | CASCPPGTGNSQPQHF
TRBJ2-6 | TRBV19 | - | CASLGETLGANVLTF
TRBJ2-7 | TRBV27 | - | CASSPRSAAYEQYF
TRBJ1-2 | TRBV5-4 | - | CASSGNIGQGASYGYTF
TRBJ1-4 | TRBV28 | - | CASSLLKTGEKLFF
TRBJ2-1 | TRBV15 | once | CATSAYSPGGRNEQFF
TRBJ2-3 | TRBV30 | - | CAWSVRFGGGSSPDTQYF
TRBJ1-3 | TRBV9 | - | CASSRDSHSGNTIYF
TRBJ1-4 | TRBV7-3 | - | CASSPNRGETESDEKLFF
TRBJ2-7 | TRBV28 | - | CASSLERDAFSDYEQYF
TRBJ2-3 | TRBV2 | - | CASRQGGDTQYF
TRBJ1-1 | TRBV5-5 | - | CASRQFDRLNTEAFF
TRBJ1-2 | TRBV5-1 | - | CASSSQAGGYGYTF